This T cell receptor (beta chain) appears in the sequencing data of a study of regulatory T cells in long-lasting Graves disease. Time point here: persistent/refractory GD, antithyroid drugs over 5 years with positive TRAb. Following extraction of RNA from PBMCs, that RNA was used to make the TCR library. This clonotype was found many times. CDR3-region Arm-PCR and iRepertoire HTBI primers produced the TCR beta libraries. MiXCR, applied by TCRdb to the multiplex PCR reads, yields one record per CDR3 protein. The repertoire holds about 300,000 distinct CDR3 sequences, with approximately 20% as singletons. The CDR3 consists of 14 residues. Losses at the gene ends were 6 bases for V and 1 base for J; bases not matched to a gene: 5. The germline gives CDR1 SGHAT, CDR2 FQNNGV.

The sequenced sample was peripheral blood mononuclear cells (PBMCs), obtained when the disease was refractory, from a patient treated with antithyroid drugs. The J gene is TRBJ2-7, the V gene TRBV11-2, with 8 bases fitting TRBD2. The sequence derives from a female donor with Graves disease. The CDR3 protein is CASREVAGSYEQYF. In DNA, the CDR3 is TGTGCCAGCAGAGAGGTAGCGGGATCCTACGAGCAGTACTTC.